What follows are 32 T cell receptor beta chains derived from one specimen sequenced in a study of T cells in Graves' hyperthyroidism and ophthalmopathy. Amplification of TCR beta CDR3 regions used RNA as the template. First-round RT-PCR of the TCR CDR3 relied on the HTBI primer set. TCRdb passed the multiplex PCR reads through MiXCR, listing each CDR3 protein once. The sample holds under 40,000 distinct CDR3 sequences; 49% are singletons and the top ten take approximately 6.2%. The material sequenced was blood. The receptors derive from a woman aged 45-65 years with Graves' hyperthyroidism that later progressed to Graves' ophthalmopathy.

The rearrangement links TRBV20-1 to TRBJ2-7, with 7 bases fitting TRBD2. This CDR3 is built from 12 residues. CDR1 and CDR2 (germline): DFQATT, SNEGSKA (reference sequence). The V gene end was trimmed by 6 bases and the J gene end by 6 bases; junction bases not matched to a gene: 8. CDR3 sequence: CSASGIRSEQYF. CDR3 bases: TGCAGTGCGAGCGGGATTCGGAGCGAGCAGTACTTC.

The rearrangement uses TRBV6-5 and TRBJ2-7, with 7 bases aligning to TRBD2. V lost 2 bases and J lost 2; bases outside the gene matches: 6. This CDR3 has 15 residues. Per germline, CDR1 MNHEY and CDR2 SVGAGI. The chain's CDR3 is CASSYESGVTYEQYF. CDR3 nucleotides: TGTGCCAGCAGTTACGAAAGCGGGGTAACCTACGAGCAGTACTTC.

At least ten counts were recorded for this clonotype. This chain uses TRBV5-1 with TRBJ1-3; D may be TRBD1 (5 bases). Germline lookup yields CDR1 SGHRS and CDR2 YFSETQ. Trimming shortened V by 0 bases and J by 2 bases, and 6 bases separated the two germline ends. This CDR3 is built from 14 residues. Here the CDR3 DNA reads TGCGCCAGCAGCTTGGGGACAACTGGAAACACCATATATTTT. Translating it yields CASSLGTTGNTIYF.

The chain recombines TRBV10-3 with TRBJ2-7; 7 nucleotides match TRBD1. V lost 6 bases and J lost 2; bases outside the gene matches: 1. Germline CDR1 reads ENHRY; CDR2 reads SYGVKD. The CDR3 is 12 residues long. CDR3 amino acids: CAISGQAYEQYF. The CDR3 bases are TGTGCCATCAGCGGACAGGCCTACGAGCAGTACTTC.

The chain recombines TRBV6-2 or TRBV6-3 with TRBJ2-7; the match to TRBD2 covers 11 bases. This CDR3 comprises 15 residues. Germline CDR1 and CDR2: MNHEY and SVGEGT. V trimming: 6 bases; J trimming: 2 bases; junction bases outside the gene matches: 6. DNA of the CDR3: TGTGCCAGCAGACGGACTAGCGGGCTTACCTACGAGCAGTACTTC. Encoded protein: CASRRTSGLTYEQYF.

This clonotype has at least ten counts. The V and J genes are TRBV7-9 and TRBJ2-1; 8 bases fit TRBD2. Germline CDR1 and CDR2: SEHNR and FQNEAQ (reference sequence). V trimming: 1 base; J trimming: 3 bases; junction bases outside the gene matches: 23. The CDR3 sequence is 22 residues long. The CDR3 bases are TGTGCCAGCAGCTTAGATTTATGGCGAGCGGGAGACGACTATCGTGACTACAATGAGCAGTTCTTC. It encodes CASSLDLWRAGDDYRDYNEQFF. The whole variable domain, remainder taken from reference TRBV7-9 and TRBJ2-1, is DTGVSQNPRHKITKRGQNVTFRCDPISEHNRLYWYRQTLGQGPEFLTYFQNEAQLEKSRLLSDRFSAERPKGSFSTLEIQRTEQGDSAMYLCASSLDLWRAGDDYRDYNEQFFGPGTRLTVL.

This clonotype was observed many times. This sequence joins TRBV11-2 and TRBJ1-1; no clear D gene. Germline V gene sequence: CDR1 SGHAT, CDR2 FQNNGV. The CDR3 consists of 13 residues. V gave up 5 bases and J gave up 5 bases, with 12 bases separating them. CDR3 protein: CASSLRWDTEAFF. CDR3 nucleotide sequence: TGTGCCAGCAGCCTCAGATGGGATACTGAAGCTTTCTTT.

This chain joins TRBV25-1 and TRBJ2-1, with TRBD2 matching over 12 bases. The length of the CDR3 is 18 residues. Germline V CDR1 and CDR2: MGHDK, SYGVNS. V was pared by 3 bases and J by 5 bases, with 11 bases of the junction left unmatched. In nucleotides, the CDR3 is TGTGCCAGCAGTGACCCGGAGACTAGCGGGAGAACTAACAATGAGCAGTTCTTC. This codes for CASSDPETSGRTNNEQFF.

This clonotype has a count of ten or more. J is TRBJ2-7 and V is TRBV12-5, with TRBD2 matching over 7 bases. V shed 6 bases, J shed 0 bases, and the junction held 5 bases outside the gene matches. CDR3 size: 14 residues. Germline values: CDR1 LGHNT, CDR2 FRNRAP. For the CDR3, the DNA is TGTGCTAGTGGGGAAGCGGGGAACTCCTACGAGCAGTACTTC. Protein sequence: CASGEAGNSYEQYF.

Regarding this clonotype: Because the CDR3 is missing its conserved closing phenylalanine or tryptophan, this is likely a read error. The DNA is omitted, as the CDR3 cannot be located on it reliably, and the CDR3 follows TCRdb's listing. This chain uses TRBV10-3 with TRBJ2-1; no check of the table's D call, TRBD1, against the DNA was made. Germline V CDR1 and CDR2: ENHRY, SYGVKD. The length of the CDR3 is 15 amino acids, counting both ends. The CDR3 loop is CAISDRNRGAGGSRA.

This clonotype was recorded many times. V gene TRBV5-1 combines with J gene TRBJ1-6, with 7 bases matching TRBD1. V lost 3 bases to trimming and J lost 10 bases; unmatched junction nucleotides: 7. Germline CDR1 and CDR2: SGHRS and YFSETQ. There are 14 residues in the CDR3. The CDR3 region has the DNA TGCGCCAGCAGCTCCGGGACAGCACAATCACCCCTCCACTTT. This codes for CASSSGTAQSPLHF.

The rearrangement links TRBV28 to TRBJ2-2; the D is unclear. Germline V gives CDR1 MDHEN, CDR2 SYDVKM. V was pared by 6 bases and J by 4 bases, with 9 bases between. The CDR3 loop spans 13 amino acids. The CDR3, as DNA: TGTGCCAGCAGCAGAAGGACCACCGGGGAGCTGTTTTTT. Translated: CASSRRTTGELFF. The entire variable domain, with the rest obtained from reference TRBV28 and TRBJ2-2, is as follows: DVKVTQSSRYLVKRTGEKVFLECVQDMDHENMFWYRQDPGLGLRLIYFSYDVKMKEKGDIPEGYSVSREKKERFSLILESASTNQTSMYLCASSRRTTGELFFGEGSRLTVL.

Points on this clonotype: With a much larger clone just one base away, this may be a read error. V and J are TRBV3-1 and TRBJ2-3, with TRBD2 matching 7 bases. CDR1 LGHDT and CDR2 YNNKEL come from the germline V gene (reference sequence). This CDR3 comprises 15 residues. V lost 0 bases and J lost 6; bases outside the gene matches: 6. DNA of the CDR3: TGTGCCAGCAGCCAAGAACCAGCGGGATACGATACGCAGTATTTT. Its translation is CASSQEPAGYDTQYF.

V usage is TRBV7-8 and J usage is TRBJ1-5, with TRBD1 identical over 7 bases. The CDR3 covers 15 residues. From germline, CDR1 is SGHVS and CDR2 FQNEAQ. V shed 5 bases, J shed 4 bases, and the junction held 8 bases outside the gene matches. The CDR3: CASSKSRTGNQPQHF. CDR3 DNA sequence: TGTGCCAGCAGCAAAAGTAGGACAGGAAATCAGCCCCAGCATTTT. The full variable domain, completed using reference TRBV7-8 and TRBJ1-5, is GAGVSQSPRYKVAKRGQDVALRCDPISGHVSLFWYQQALGQGPEFLTYFQNEAQLDKSGLPSDRFFAERPEGSVSTLKIQRTQQEDSAVYLCASSKSRTGNQPQHFGDGTRLSIL.

This clonotype was seen at least ten times. This chain uses TRBV7-3 with TRBJ2-3, with 10 positions matching TRBD2. The V gene end was trimmed by 5 bases and the J gene end by 2 bases; junction bases not matched to a gene: 10. This CDR3 is built from 17 residues. The V gene's germline CDR1 is SGHTA and CDR2 FQGTGA. The CDR3 nucleotides read TGTGCCAGCAGCCGAGGATCTAGCGGGAGATCCACAGATACGCAGTATTTT. Translated: CASSRGSSGRSTDTQYF. The whole variable domain, filled in from reference TRBV7-3 and TRBJ2-3, reads GAGVSQTPSNKVTEKGKYVELRCDPISGHTALYWYRQSLGQGPEFLIYFQGTGAADDSGLPNDRFFAVRPEGSVSTLKIQRTERGDSAVYLCASSRGSSGRSTDTQYFGPGTRLTVL.

This clonotype was observed at least ten times. This may stem from a read error, because a much larger clone lies one nucleotide away. This chain joins TRBV29-1 and TRBJ1-1, with 7 bases aligning to TRBD1. CDR1 and CDR2 from the germline V gene are SQVTM and ANQGSEA. Germline trimming cut 3 bases from V and 7 bases from J; bases unmatched to any gene: 8. CDR3 length equals 13 residues. The CDR3, as DNA: TGCAGCGTTGACTCGCCAGGGGGAAGTGAAGCTTTCTTT. Its translation: CSVDSPGGSEAFF.

Many counts were recorded for this clonotype. The V call is TRBV10-3, the J call TRBJ2-7; 14 nucleotides match TRBD2. There are 15 residues in the CDR3. The germline V gene encodes CDR1 ENHRY and CDR2 SYGVKD. The junction had 7 bases not matched to a gene; V was cut back by 7 bases and J by 5 bases. DNA of the CDR3: TGTGCCATCACCGGGACTAGCGGGAGTTTAGACGAGCAGTACTTC. Residues: CAITGTSGSLDEQYF.

A remark on this clonotype: The junction shows a germline mismatch at one end, possibly a read error. This chain connects TRBV6-5 to TRBJ1-5; D might be TRBD1 (5 bases). Germline CDR1 MNHEY, CDR2 SVGAGI. This CDR3 is built from 15 residues. CDR3 in amino acids: CANDMKGYGNQPQHF. The CDR3 DNA is TGTGCCAATGATATGAAGGGGTACGGCAACCAGCCCCAGCATTTT.

This clonotype is deemed medium-sized (0.01 to 0.1%). The chain carries TRBV10-3 and TRBJ2-1; no firm D call. The V end lost 3 bases, the J end lost 4 bases, and 4 bases lay between the germline ends. Germline V CDR1 and CDR2: ENHRY, SYGVKD. This CDR3 has 12 residues. The CDR3 region is CAISDYYNEQFF. The CDR3 DNA sequence: TGTGCCATCAGTGACTATTACAATGAGCAGTTCTTC.

This clonotype showed up just a few times. The V gene is TRBV12-3 or TRBV12-4, the J gene TRBJ2-1, with D unresolved. The V end lost 6 bases, the J end lost 3 bases, and 9 bases lay between the germline ends. CDR3 length: 13 residues. The CDR3 DNA follows: TGTGCCAGCAGATCCGACAACTACAATGAGCAGTTCTTC. Translated, it gives CASRSDNYNEQFF.

The table lists this clonotype with many counts. This chain joins TRBV6-2 or TRBV6-3 and TRBJ2-7; TRBD2 matches 10 bases. Trimming cost V 5 bases and J 0 bases; bases outside gene matches: 4. This CDR3 spans 15 amino acids. Looked up from germline, CDR1 is MNHEY and CDR2 is SVGEGT. The CDR3 DNA follows: TGTGCCAGCAGTAAAGGGACTAGCGCCTCCTACGAGCAGTACTTC. Translation: CASSKGTSASYEQYF.

This clonotype has only one observation. A clone one base away is much larger, so this may be a read error. V and J are TRBV27 and TRBJ2-1, with 10 positions matching TRBD2. This CDR3 contains 15 residues. Germline V gene lookup returns CDR1 MNHEY and CDR2 SMNVEV (reference sequence). With 3 bases clipped from V and 8 bases from J, the junction kept 7 bases outside the gene matches. In DNA form, the CDR3 reads TGTGCCAGCAGTTTGTATGGGACTAGCGTGGATGAGCAGTTCTTC. Protein product: CASSLYGTSVDEQFF.

On this clonotype: At one end the junction does not follow the germline gene, possibly because of a read error. V gene TRBV11-3 combines with J gene TRBJ2-1; 9 bases match TRBD2. Germline V gene lookup returns CDR1 SGHNT and CDR2 YENEEA. The CDR3 loop spans 15 amino acids. Here the CDR3 DNA reads TGTGCCAGCAGCTTGGGGACTAGCACCTACGATGAGCGGTTCTTC. It encodes CASSLGTSTYDERFF.

In its sample, this clonotype was seen many times. This chain joins TRBV24-1 and TRBJ2-6; D may be TRBD1 or TRBD2 (5 bases each). With 4 bases removed from V and 4 bases from J, the gap between germline ends came to 13 bases. Per germline, CDR1 KGHDR and CDR2 SFDVKD. This CDR3 is 16 amino acids long. CDR3 sequence: CATSEGTGLGANVLTF. The CDR3 DNA follows: TGTGCCACCAGTGAAGGGACGGGTTTGGGGGCCAACGTCCTGACTTTC.

This clonotype was counted a single time. The gene calls are TRBV15 and TRBJ2-7, with D maybe TRBD1 (6 bases). This CDR3 contains 16 residues. The germline gives CDR1 LNHNV, CDR2 YYDKDF (reference sequence). Between the trimmed V and J ends, which lost 0 bases and 6 bases, there was a span of 18 bases. Here the CDR3 reads CATSRDLGGGRGEQYF. In DNA, the CDR3 is TGTGCCACCAGCAGAGATCTTGGTGGGGGCAGGGGCGAGCAGTACTTC.

This chain joins TRBV7-2 and TRBJ2-1, with TRBD2 matching over 14 bases. The trim removed 3 bases at V and 10 bases at J, leaving 5 bases unmatched. The CDR3 covers 15 residues. CDR1 is SGHTA and CDR2 is FQGNSA in the germline V gene. The CDR3 region has the DNA TGTGCCAGCAGCTTTTTCGGACTAGCGGGAGGCGAGCAGTTCTTC. Its protein is CASSFFGLAGGEQFF.

This clonotype was picked up many times. The genes are TRBV7-2 and TRBJ1-2; 9 bases fit TRBD1. Germline-derived CDR1 and CDR2 are SGHTA and FQGNSA. V gave up 1 base and J gave up 2 bases; unmatched junction bases: 2. The CDR3 is 15 residues long. The CDR3 loop reads CASSLGDRENYGYTF. The CDR3 nucleotides read TGTGCCAGCAGCTTAGGGGACAGGGAGAACTATGGCTACACCTTC.

At least ten counts were recorded for this clonotype. The chain is built from TRBV5-6 and TRBJ1-5, with D unclear. V lost 5 bases, J lost 2 bases, and 14 bases lay in between. Germline V gene sequence: CDR1 SGHDT, CDR2 YYEEEE. The CDR3 is made up of 15 amino acids. For the CDR3, the DNA is TGTGCCAGCAGAAAGAGGGTTGCTGGCAATCAGCCCCAGCATTTT. As protein: CASRKRVAGNQPQHF.

In this sample, this clonotype turned up many times. The CDR3 is CASSQTTASGYTF. The CDR3 bases are TGTGCCAGCAGCCAAACTACGGCGAGCGGCTACACCTTC. The genes are TRBV3-1 and TRBJ1-2; D gene unclear. V was shortened by 2 bases and J by 8 bases, with 12 bases between the two germline ends. CDR1 LGHDT and CDR2 YNNKEL come from the germline V gene (reference sequence). The CDR3 is 13 residues long.

With respect to this clonotype: A much larger clone is a single base away; this may be a read error. V gene TRBV30 combines with J gene TRBJ2-3; 7 bases are a match to TRBD2. This CDR3 has 15 amino acids. Germline-derived CDR1 and CDR2 are GTSNPN and SVGIG (reference sequence). The J segment lost 5 bases and the V segment lost 6 bases, leaving 14 bases of the junction unmatched. The CDR3, as DNA: TGTGCCTGTGACGGGACTGGCGGGAGTTTAGATACGCAGTATTTT. Translation gives CACDGTGGSLDTQYF.

Judged by abundance, this clonotype is medium-sized. V usage is TRBV20-1 and J usage is TRBJ2-2; 8 bases map to TRBD1. Per the germline V gene, CDR1 is DFQATT and CDR2 is SNEGSKA (reference sequence). V shed 6 bases, J shed 8 bases, and the junction held 8 bases outside the gene matches. The length of the CDR3 is 13 residues. The CDR3 sequence: CSALQGANGELFF. As DNA, the CDR3 is TGCAGTGCACTCCAGGGGGCGAATGGGGAGCTGTTTTTT.

This clonotype came up a few times. A single base separates this from a much larger clone, so it may be a read error. The chain employs TRBV30 and TRBJ1-2; D possibly corresponds to TRBD1 (6 bases). The CDR3 contains 14 residues. Germline CDR1 reads GTSNPN; CDR2 reads SVGIG (reference sequence). CDR3 nucleotide sequence: TGTGCCTGGAGTGTCTCGACGGGACACTATGGCTACGCCTTC. Protein sequence: CAWSVSTGHYGYAF.